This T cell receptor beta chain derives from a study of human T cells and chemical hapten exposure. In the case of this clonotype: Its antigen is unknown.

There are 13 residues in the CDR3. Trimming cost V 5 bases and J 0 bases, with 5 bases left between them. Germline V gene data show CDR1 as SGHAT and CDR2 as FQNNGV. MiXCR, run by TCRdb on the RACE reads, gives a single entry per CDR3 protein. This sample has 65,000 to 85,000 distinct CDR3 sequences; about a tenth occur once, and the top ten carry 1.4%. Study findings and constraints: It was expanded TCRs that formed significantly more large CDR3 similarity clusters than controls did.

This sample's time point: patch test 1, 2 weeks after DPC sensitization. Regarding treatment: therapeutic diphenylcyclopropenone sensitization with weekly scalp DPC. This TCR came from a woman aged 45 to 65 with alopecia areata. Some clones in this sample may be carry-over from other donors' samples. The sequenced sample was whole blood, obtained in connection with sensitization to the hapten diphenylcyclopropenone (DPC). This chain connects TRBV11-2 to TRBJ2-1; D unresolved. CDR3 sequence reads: CASSHGSYNEQFF. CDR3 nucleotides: TGTGCCAGCAGCCACGGCTCCTACAATGAGCAGTTCTTC.